The rows below give T cell receptor beta chains drawn from one sample of a study of T cells in Graves' hyperthyroidism and ophthalmopathy. One entry per CDR3 protein, called by TCRdb with MiXCR from the multiplex PCR reads. The table records 75,000 to 100,000 distinct CDR3 sequences, around 37% of them present only once. The sample consisted of peripheral blood or thyroid tissue (not recorded which). These receptor sequences come from a woman in her twenties or thirties with Graves' hyperthyroidism. Both conserved end residues are trimmed from each CDR3.

J gene: TRBJ2-3; V gene: TRBV7-3; CDR3 protein: ASSTRRSDTQY
J gene: TRBJ2-2; V gene: TRBV7-9; CDR3 protein: ASSQIGGSGTGELF
J gene: TRBJ2-7; V gene: TRBV20-1; CDR3 protein: SALDLPGEQY
J gene: TRBJ1-2; V gene: TRBV20-1; CDR3 protein: SARDQRSPKYGYT
J gene: TRBJ2-7; V gene: TRBV6-5; CDR3 protein: ASTQRNSYEQY
J gene: TRBJ1-5; V gene: TRBV7-9; CDR3 protein: ASSLGRNQPQH
J gene: TRBJ1-1; V gene: TRBV5-1; CDR3 protein: ASSFVWGTNTEAF
J gene: TRBJ2-5; V gene: TRBV6-6; CDR3 protein: ASSYNGQETQY
J gene: TRBJ2-7; V gene: TRBV9; CDR3 protein: ASSVDGTGLEQY
J gene: TRBJ2-2; V gene: TRBV24-1; CDR3 protein: ATSDPVANTGELF
J gene: TRBJ1-1; V gene: TRBV27; CDR3 protein: ASSLDSMNTEAF
J gene: TRBJ2-5; V gene: TRBV30; CDR3 protein: AWKGVGETQY
J gene: TRBJ1-2; V gene: TRBV6-4; CDR3 protein: ASSGYT
J gene: TRBJ1-1; V gene: TRBV7-6; CDR3 protein: ASSPRWTGSRGV
J gene: TRBJ2-2; V gene: TRBV30; CDR3 protein: AWSSVRYTGELF
J gene: TRBJ1-2; V gene: TRBV4-1; CDR3 protein: ASSQDWTDGNT
J gene: TRBJ1-2; V gene: TRBV6-1; CDR3 protein: ASTRQEGYGYT
J gene: TRBJ2-7; V gene: TRBV5-1; CDR3 protein: ASSLDFSYEQY
J gene: TRBJ1-2; V gene: TRBV15; CDR3 protein: ATSSARDWGRLRYGYT
J gene: TRBJ1-3; V gene: TRBV19; CDR3 protein: ASRHFGNTIY
J gene: TRBJ2-7; V gene: TRBV20-1; CDR3 protein: SAEGGASYEQY
J gene: TRBJ2-3; V gene: TRBV5-1; CDR3 protein: ASSFEGDTDTQY
J gene: TRBJ2-5; V gene: TRBV12-3/TRBV12-4; CDR3 protein: ASSQGREAQY
J gene: TRBJ2-3; V gene: TRBV6-6; CDR3 protein: ASSYSLADTDTQY
J gene: TRBJ2-5; V gene: TRBV2; CDR3 protein: ASTPGGETQY
J gene: TRBJ2-5; V gene: TRBV14; CDR3 protein: ASSRWASGRAYELETQY
J gene: TRBJ2-2; V gene: TRBV2; CDR3 protein: ASSPQRGRTGELF
J gene: TRBJ2-5; V gene: TRBV28; CDR3 protein: ASSLIGGTETQY
J gene: TRBJ2-2; V gene: TRBV6-1; CDR3 protein: ASSEVPTGELF
J gene: TRBJ2-2; V gene: TRBV24-1; CDR3 protein: ATSEPGGRELF
J gene: TRBJ2-2; V gene: TRBV20-1; CDR3 protein: SASGTNTGELF
J gene: TRBJ2-3; V gene: TRBV7-2; CDR3 protein: ASSPPPGPLEGDTQY
J gene: TRBJ2-7; V gene: TRBV9; CDR3 protein: ASIVADGIYEQY
J gene: TRBJ2-7; V gene: TRBV7-6; CDR3 protein: ASGLESGQNSYEQY
J gene: TRBJ2-7; V gene: TRBV28; CDR3 protein: ASTPGQYPYEQY
J gene: TRBJ2-7; V gene: TRBV20-1; CDR3 protein: SARDFDRSTCEQY
J gene: TRBJ2-7; V gene: TRBV20-1; CDR3 protein: SAARGTSHEQY
J gene: TRBJ1-2; V gene: TRBV25-1; CDR3 protein: ASSETSGTDYGYT
J gene: TRBJ1-1; V gene: TRBV7-3; CDR3 protein: ASSTSGLTAEAF
J gene: TRBJ2-7; V gene: TRBV7-2; CDR3 protein: ASSPGGTGRNEQY
J gene: TRBJ2-2; V gene: TRBV7-8; CDR3 protein: ASSLIWGDTGELF
J gene: TRBJ1-1; V gene: TRBV20-1; CDR3 protein: SARPGQGGWTEAF
J gene: TRBJ1-1; V gene: TRBV25-1; CDR3 protein: ARPVRSSEAF
J gene: TRBJ2-5; V gene: TRBV14; CDR3 protein: ASSQGAGRAQY
J gene: TRBJ2-1; V gene: TRBV7-2; CDR3 protein: ASSSRLAGGLYNEQF
J gene: TRBJ2-5; V gene: TRBV7-7; CDR3 protein: ASTRGEIQY
J gene: TRBJ2-3; V gene: TRBV29-1; CDR3 protein: SVVRDRGPMDTQY
J gene: TRBJ1-2; V gene: TRBV7-9; CDR3 protein: ASRDTGYVYGYT
J gene: TRBJ1-4; V gene: TRBV20-1; CDR3 protein: SAPEAGQGGEKLF
J gene: TRBJ1-2; V gene: TRBV5-1; CDR3 protein: ASSLHPNRHNYGYT
J gene: TRBJ1-4; V gene: TRBV5-5; CDR3 protein: ASSSEWGGEKLF
J gene: TRBJ1-5; V gene: TRBV19; CDR3 protein: ASSMTGRPQH
J gene: TRBJ2-2; V gene: TRBV19; CDR3 protein: ASSINSGTNTGELF